The TCR beta chain under discussion was sequenced for a study of CD8 T cells in Susac syndrome. Reverse transcription of roughly 0.45 to 1 ug RNA was carried out with random hexamers. Each CDR3 protein is one row after TCRdb ran MiXCR on the immunoSEQ multiplex PCR reads. The table lists about 240,000 distinct CDR3 sequences, 90% to 97% of them singletons. This clonotype appeared a few times. CDR1 is SGHRS, CDR2 YFSETQ, per germline. J gave up 4 bases and V 4 bases, and 5 bases lay outside the gene matches. The CDR3 contains 14 residues. Sequenced material: CD4+ T cells from PBMCs. The chain carries TRBV5-1 and TRBJ2-5; 9 positions agree with TRBD1. The TCR comes from a human donor with Susac syndrome. This CDR3 reads CASSEGQGRETQYF. As DNA, the CDR3 is TGCGCCAGCAGCGAGGGACAGGGCAGAGAGACCCAGTACTTC.